This T cell receptor (beta chain) was retrieved from a study of T cell changes during pregnancy in multiple sclerosis. The repertoire was sequenced with immunoSEQ multiplex PCR; TCRdb's copy has only in-frame clones and lacks some. Among approximately 80,000 clones listed, over 80% were seen once. The junction had 4 bases not matched to a gene; V was cut back by 4 bases and J by 1 base. CDR3 size: 15 residues. The germline gives CDR1 LGHNA, CDR2 YSLEER. This TCR was recovered from a female donor in good health, serving as a control in a pregnancy study. Some clones in this sample may be carry-over from other donors' samples. Sequencing was performed on PBMCs, taken in the first trimester of pregnancy. This sequence joins TRBV4-3 and TRBJ2-5, with 9 bases that match TRBD2. The CDR3 region is CASSRLTSGQETQYF. CDR3 sequence (DNA): TGCGCCAGCAGCCGTTTGACTAGCGGCCAAGAGACCCAGTACTTC.